The present T cell receptor (beta chain) was sequenced within a study of blood T cell repertoires in COVID-19. TCRdb keeps only in-frame clones here, not all; method: immunoSEQ multiplex PCR. The table shows some 330,000 clones, with more than 75% occurring only once. Germline V gene data show CDR1 as MNHEY and CDR2 as SMNVEV (reference sequence). There are 17 residues in the CDR3. Trimming removed 5 bases from V and 3 bases from J; junction bases left unmatched: 9. The V gene is TRBV27, the J gene TRBJ2-3; TRBD1 agrees at 12 bases. The sequencing input was PBMCs or T cells enriched from blood (not recorded which). The TCR comes from a man aged 35 to 55 in a cohort exposed to, infected with or recovered from COVID-19 (not recorded which). The CDR3 reads CASSPRDRGRWTDTQYF. CDR3 in DNA: TGTGCCAGCAGTCCCCGGGACAGGGGGCGTTGGACAGATACGCAGTATTTT.